A single sample is the source of the 24 T cell receptor beta chains below, sequenced in a study of blood T cells in healthy people across ages. With a J-beta primer mix and a sample-barcoded 5' primer, a second PCR ran about 7 to 12 cycles. TCRdb ran MiXCR on the 5' RACE reads and lists one entry per CDR3 protein. The sample comprises a few hundred thousand distinct CDR3 sequences, approximately 51% of which are singletons, and around 50% rests with the top ten. The specimen was blood. The receptors derive from a man between 60 and 70 years old in good health.

This clonotype was seen a handful of times. The chain carries TRBV6-2 or TRBV6-3 and TRBJ2-1, with 7 bases identical to TRBD2. Trimming cost V 6 bases and J 2 bases; bases outside gene matches: 4. CDR1 MNHEY and CDR2 SVGEGT come from the germline V gene. The CDR3 runs 14 residues. The CDR3 loop reads CASRDGGTYNEQFF. As DNA, the CDR3 is TGTGCCAGCAGGGACGGGGGGACCTACAATGAGCAGTTCTTC.

This clonotype was found a few times. J is TRBJ2-3 and V is TRBV10-1; tentatively, D is TRBD1 (6 bases). Germline V lookup: CDR1 WNHNN, CDR2 SYGVQD (reference sequence). CDR3 length: 13 residues. Trimming shortened V by 7 bases and J by 3 bases, and 11 bases separated the two germline ends. CDR3 amino acids: CASTRTETDTQYF. In DNA form, the CDR3 reads TGCGCCAGCACCCGGACAGAAACAGATACGCAGTATTTT.

This clonotype was detected a few times. This rearrangement joins TRBV6-6 to TRBJ2-5; D might be TRBD2 (5 bases). The germline CDR1 and CDR2 sequences are MNHNY and SVGAGI (reference sequence). The CDR3 covers 15 residues. V dropped 7 bases and J dropped 2 bases, with 17 bases sitting between them. Here the CDR3 reads CASTHGGDRQETQYF. CDR3 coding DNA: TGTGCCAGCACCCACGGAGGAGATCGACAAGAGACCCAGTACTTC.

The chain recombines TRBV6-6 with TRBJ2-7, with 7 bases lining up with TRBD2. The CDR3 has 14 amino acids. Germline V CDR1 and CDR2: MNHNY, SVGAGI (reference sequence). Trimming cost V 4 bases and J 3 bases; bases outside gene matches: 6. The CDR3, as DNA: TGTGCCAGCAGTTTCCGGGGGGACGGCTACGAGCAGTACTTC. Amino acids: CASSFRGDGYEQYF.

V is TRBV27 and J is TRBJ2-1; TRBD2 agrees at 10 bases. Per the germline V gene, CDR1 is MNHEY and CDR2 is SMNVEV (reference sequence). Unmatched junction bases numbered 5, after V lost 2 bases and J lost 7 bases. This CDR3 is built from 15 residues. This CDR3 reads CASSLASGGGNEQFF. The CDR3 region has the DNA TGTGCCAGCAGTTTAGCTAGCGGGGGAGGTAATGAGCAGTTCTTC.

This clonotype was seen once. The chain is built from TRBV28 and TRBJ2-2, with 7 bases fitting TRBD2. CDR1 and CDR2 (germline): MDHEN, SYDVKM. This CDR3 contains 15 residues. The V and J ends lost 7 bases and 5 bases, in that order; junction bases with no gene match: 10. This CDR3 is CASTVGLVRTGELFF. For the CDR3, the DNA is TGTGCCAGCACCGTCGGACTAGTCCGGACCGGGGAGCTGTTTTTT.

This clonotype was seen ten or more times. V and J are TRBV5-1 and TRBJ2-7; 7 bases match TRBD2. The CDR3 runs to 14 residues. CDR1 SGHRS and CDR2 YFSETQ come from the germline V gene. Germline trimming cut 6 bases from V and 5 bases from J; bases unmatched to any gene: 11. CDR3 protein: CASTDGGVTHEQYF. CDR3 bases: TGCGCCAGCACTGATGGGGGGGTTACCCACGAGCAGTACTTC. Using reference TRBV5-1 and TRBJ2-7 for the parts outside the CDR3, the full variable domain is KAGVTQTPRYLIKTRGQQVTLSCSPISGHRSVSWYQQTPGQGLQFLFEYFSETQRNKGNFPGRFSGRQFSNSRSEMNVSTLELGDSALYLCASTDGGVTHEQYFGPGTRLTVT.

The rearrangement uses TRBV7-2 and TRBJ2-3; 9 bases agree with TRBD2. Germline V gene lookup returns CDR1 SGHTA and CDR2 FQGNSA. The CDR3 length is 15 residues. V lost 0 bases to trimming and J lost 8 bases; unmatched junction nucleotides: 6. The CDR3 DNA reads as TGTGCCAGCAGCTTAGCACTAGCGGGCCTCCCTACGCAGTATTTT. Translated: CASSLALAGLPTQYF.

CDR3 amino acids: CASRHSGRSHEQYF. The DNA of the CDR3 is TGTGCCAGCAGACATAGCGGGAGAAGCCACGAGCAGTACTTC. The J gene is TRBJ2-7, the V gene TRBV12-3 or TRBV12-4; 9 bases line up with TRBD2. This CDR3 is built from 14 residues. Trimming removed 6 bases from V and 5 bases from J; junction bases left unmatched: 8.

The rearrangement links TRBV14 to TRBJ2-6, with D hard to call. CDR3 length equals 14 residues. Germline V gene sequence: CDR1 SGHDN, CDR2 FVKESK. Trimming removed 6 bases from V and 4 bases from J, with 10 bases in between. DNA for the CDR3: TGTGCCAGCAGTCGCTCCTTCGGGGCCAACGTCCTGACTTTC. As protein: CASSRSFGANVLTF.

The chain employs TRBV12-3 or TRBV12-4 and TRBJ1-6; D perhaps matches TRBD1 (5 bases). The V end lost 5 bases, the J end lost 9 bases, and 14 bases lay between the germline ends. CDR3 size: 14 residues. In nucleotides, the CDR3 is TGTGCCAGCAGTCCAGGGTTAAGGGGTTCACCCCTCCACTTT. It yields the protein CASSPGLRGSPLHF.

J is TRBJ1-4 and V is TRBV10-3, with unresolved D. CDR1 and CDR2 from the germline V gene are ENHRY and SYGVKD. Trimming cost V 3 bases and J 8 bases, with 10 bases left between them. This CDR3 spans 13 amino acids. CDR3 coding DNA: TGTGCCATCAGTGATTTGGGTCGAGAAAAACTGTTTTTT. Its translation is CAISDLGREKLFF.

In regard to this clonotype: An end of the junction differs from the germline gene, which may be a read error. The V and J genes are TRBV12-3 or TRBV12-4 and TRBJ2-3, with D tentatively TRBD1 (6 bases). The length of the CDR3 is 16 residues. The DNA of the CDR3 is TGTGCCGGCAGTTTAAGGGGACAAGGAAACACAGATACGCAGTATTTT. Translating it yields CAGSLRGQGNTDTQYF.

The chain links TRBV6-5 to TRBJ1-6; the match to TRBD1 covers 10 bases. Looked up from germline, CDR1 is MNHEY and CDR2 is SVGAGI. Unmatched junction bases numbered 10, after V lost 8 bases and J lost 9 bases. The CDR3 runs to 15 residues. For the CDR3, the DNA is TGTGCCAGCCGGGGGACAGGGGCCCTTGGTTCACCCCTCCACTTT. Its protein is CASRGTGALGSPLHF.

The chain combines TRBV6-6 with TRBJ2-5; TRBD1 might be the D (6 bases). The J call could be wrong; TRBJ2-7 is a better fit for the DNA end. CDR1 MNHNY and CDR2 SVGAGI come from the germline V gene (reference sequence). The CDR3 covers 16 residues. CDR3 in DNA: TGTGCCAGCAGTTGGACAGTGACCCAGAGAACCTACGAGCAGTACTTC. This translates into CASSWTVTQRTYEQYF.

This chain uses TRBV10-3 with TRBJ2-7, with TRBD2 as a possible D gene (5 bases). Germline V CDR1 and CDR2: ENHRY, SYGVKD. Trimming removed 0 bases at V and 2 bases at J, with 11 bases between. The CDR3 spans 15 residues. This chain's CDR3 is CAISESVGEAYEQYF. As DNA, the CDR3 is TGTGCCATCAGTGAGTCTGTGGGAGAAGCCTACGAGCAGTACTTC.

The chain has TRBV7-9 and TRBJ2-5; no firm D call. The CDR3 sequence is 16 residues long. The V end was cut by 0 bases, the J end by 2 bases, with 13 bases between. The germline V gene has CDR1 SEHNR and CDR2 FQNEAQ (reference sequence). CDR3 in amino acids: CASSLAPYDKQETQYF. CDR3 nucleotide sequence: TGTGCCAGCAGCTTAGCGCCTTACGACAAACAAGAGACCCAGTACTTC.

This sequence joins TRBV4-1 and TRBJ1-6; D not resolved. Trimming took 0 bases from V and 7 from J, leaving 13 bases between them. The V gene's germline CDR1 is MGHRA and CDR2 YSYEKL. This CDR3 has 16 residues. The CDR3 sequence: CASSQDPGRKNSPLHF. The CDR3 bases are TGCGCCAGCAGCCAAGACCCCGGACGGAAAAATTCACCCCTCCACTTT.

The CDR3 region has the DNA TGTGCCAGCAGCCAGGGGGACGGGAGGGGCACTGAAGCTTTCTTT. Residues: CASSQGDGRGTEAFF. The V and J genes are TRBV4-2 and TRBJ1-1; maybe TRBD1 (5 bases). This CDR3 region has 15 residues. CDR1 is LGHNA and CDR2 is YNFKEQ in the germline V gene. The V and J ends lost 3 bases and 4 bases respectively, with 15 bases between them.

This chain uses TRBV7-3 with TRBJ2-5, with D perhaps matching TRBD1 (6 bases). Germline lookup yields CDR1 SGHTA and CDR2 FQGTGA. The CDR3 has 14 amino acids. V shed 6 bases and J shed 4 bases, with 15 bases lying between them. The CDR3 region has the DNA TGTGCCAGCAGTCCCGCCGGCAGGGGAGAGACCCAGTACTTC. Translated: CASSPAGRGETQYF.

V gene TRBV4-1 combines with J gene TRBJ2-3; D gene uncertain. Per the germline V gene, CDR1 is MGHRA and CDR2 is YSYEKL. The CDR3 spans 14 residues. Between the trimmed V and J ends, which lost 0 bases and 4 bases, there was a span of 8 bases. The CDR3 DNA follows: TGCGCCAGCAGCCAAGATAGCCCCGCAGATACGCAGTATTTT. Its translation: CASSQDSPADTQYF.

The table lists this clonotype with a few counts. The rearrangement uses TRBV14 and TRBJ1-2; no clear D gene. V was cut by 3 bases and J by 8 bases, with 19 bases left in between. Germline loops: CDR1 SGHDN, CDR2 FVKESK. There are 15 residues in the CDR3. The CDR3 nucleotides are TGTGCCAGCAGCCAGAAAACAGCGTCGATTGGGGGCTACACCTTC. Translating gives CASSQKTASIGGYTF.

This rearrangement joins TRBV7-9 to TRBJ2-1; D possibly corresponds to TRBD1 (5 bases). Trimming left V 1 base short and J 1 base short, with 17 bases between. Germline CDR1 is SEHNR and CDR2 is FQNEAQ (reference sequence). The CDR3 contains 18 residues. The CDR3 nucleotides read TGTGCCAGCAGCTTAGTTGGAACAGGCGGTTCTTCCTACAATGAGCAGTTCTTC. Its protein product is CASSLVGTGGSSYNEQFF. Based on the CDR3 plus reference TRBV7-9 and TRBJ2-1, the full variable domain is DTGVSQNPRHKITKRGQNVTFRCDPISEHNRLYWYRQTLGQGPEFLTYFQNEAQLEKSRLLSDRFSAERPKGSFSTLEIQRTEQGDSAMYLCASSLVGTGGSSYNEQFFGPGTRLTVL.

The rearrangement links TRBV6-5 to TRBJ2-4; D unclear. The J call may be in error: the DNA end matches TRBJ2-7 better. This CDR3 region has 12 residues. Germline assignment: CDR1 MNHEY and CDR2 SVGAGI. CDR3: CASSKDRHEQYF. The CDR3 bases are TGTGCCAGCAGTAAGGATAGGCACGAGCAGTACTTC.